The clone carrying this T cell receptor (beta chain) was detected ten times or more. Its target is not known. This entry is derived from a study of CD8 T cells in ankylosing spondylitis. The CDR3 runs to 11 residues. Losses at the gene ends were 4 bases for V and 11 bases for J; bases not matched to a gene: 3. The germline V gene encodes CDR1 SNHLY and CDR2 FYNNEI. Each CDR3 protein gets one entry after TCRdb re-called the 5' RACE reads with MiXCR. The data show 200,000 to 250,000 distinct CDR3 sequences, about 7.3% seen once. Study-level results: One TCR beta motif, made up of 7 or 8 highly homologous variants, appeared characteristic of ankylosing spondylitis blood. From matched ankylosing spondylitis synovial fluid, disease-linked clones were reportedly recovered at significantly enriched levels.

This clonotype originated in a male donor with ankylosing spondylitis. V is TRBV2 and J is TRBJ2-7; 9 bases match TRBD1. Material: blood, either unsorted or a sorted T cell fraction (not recorded which). CDR3 residues: CASSGGQGKYF. CDR3 nucleotide sequence: TGTGCCAGCAGTGGCGGACAGGGGAAGTACTTC.